These 8 T cell receptor beta chains came from one sample sequenced in a study of blood T cell repertoires in COVID-19. The repertoire was sequenced with immunoSEQ multiplex PCR; TCRdb's copy has only in-frame clones and lacks some. The sample lists under 20,000 clones; roughly 93% were seen once. Material: peripheral blood. These receptors all come from a human donor in a cohort sampled during active COVID-19.

The genes are TRBV19 and TRBJ1-1, with a possible D match to TRBD1 (6 bases). Trimming stripped 6 bases from V and 5 bases from J, with 13 bases between. The CDR3 sequence is 13 residues long. Germline-derived CDR1 and CDR2 are LNHDA and SQIVND (reference sequence). CDR3 amino acids: CASRKGQITEAFF. As DNA, the CDR3 is TGTGCCAGTAGAAAAGGACAGATAACTGAAGCTTTCTTT.

The chain recombines TRBV15 with TRBJ2-2; D remains unclear. V lost 2 bases, J lost 4 bases, and 5 bases lay in between. The CDR3 has 13 amino acids. The germline CDR1 and CDR2 sequences are LNHNV and YYDKDF (reference sequence). CDR3 sequence: CATSRILTGELFF. As DNA, the CDR3 is TGTGCCACCAGCAGAATCCTCACCGGGGAGCTGTTTTTT.

J is TRBJ1-2 and V is TRBV27; no definite D call. The CDR3 spans 13 residues. Trimming left V 3 bases short and J 1 base short, with 6 bases between. Germline CDR1 is MNHEY and CDR2 is SMNVEV (reference sequence). This CDR3 reads CASSFNSNYGYTF. CDR3 DNA: TGTGCCAGCAGTTTCAACAGTAACTATGGCTACACCTTC.

The chain has TRBV27 and TRBJ2-1, with a possible D match to TRBD2 (5 bases). Trimming removed 6 bases from V and 8 bases from J, with 14 bases in between. The V gene's germline CDR1 is MNHEY and CDR2 SMNVEV (reference sequence). CDR3 length: 13 residues. Here the CDR3 reads CASRFAGGYEQFF. As DNA, the CDR3 is TGTGCCAGCAGATTCGCAGGAGGATATGAGCAGTTCTTC.

The chain has TRBV9 and TRBJ1-1, with D perhaps matching TRBD1 (6 bases). Per the germline V gene, CDR1 is SGDLS and CDR2 is YYNGEE. The germline V and J ends were trimmed by 4 bases and 3 bases, with 10 bases remaining between them. The CDR3 has 13 residues. The CDR3 DNA is TGTGCCAGCAGCTTGGGGGGGCACACTGAAGCTTTCTTT. Translating gives CASSLGGHTEAFF.

The genes are TRBV18 and TRBJ2-7; 7 nucleotides match TRBD1. Looked up from germline, CDR1 is KGHSH and CDR2 is LQKENI. The CDR3 runs to 15 residues. The trim removed 5 bases at V and 3 bases at J, leaving 10 bases unmatched. The CDR3 region is CASSSPDRADYEQYF. The CDR3 nucleotides are TGTGCCAGCTCATCCCCAGACAGGGCGGACTACGAGCAGTACTTC.

This chain connects TRBV19 to TRBJ2-2, with TRBD1 matching 8 bases. J lost 2 bases, V lost 4 bases, and 9 bases had no gene match. The CDR3 is made up of 17 amino acids. From germline, CDR1 is LNHDA and CDR2 SQIVND (reference sequence). The CDR3 reads CASSRLQTGANTGELFF. CDR3 in DNA: TGTGCCAGTAGTAGGTTACAGACAGGGGCTAACACCGGGGAGCTGTTTTTT.

DNA of the CDR3: TGTGCCAGCAGCTTAGGGCCGGGGGTTTACGAGCAGTACTTC. Its translation is CASSLGPGVYEQYF. J is TRBJ2-7 and V is TRBV27, with D perhaps TRBD2 (6 bases). The CDR3 sequence is 14 residues long. The germline V and J ends were trimmed by 6 bases and 4 bases, with 16 bases remaining between them. The germline CDR1 and CDR2 sequences are MNHEY and SMNVEV (reference sequence).